This TCR beta chain was identified during a study of T cell clonality in common variable immunodeficiency. General study points: Fewer deletions and N-nucleotide insertions were reportedly seen in common variable immunodeficiency TCR beta sequences.

Generated by immunoSEQ multiplex PCR, the TCRdb table keeps only in-frame clones and is missing some. The record shows approximately 30,000 clones for this sample, with no singletons present. Heparinized whole blood, roughly 4.5 to 9 ml, came from each donor. CDR3 size: 14 residues. The germline CDR1 and CDR2 sequences are WNHNN and SYGVQD (reference sequence). Trimming pared 9 bases from V and 3 bases from J, leaving 18 bases between. This clone was detected only a few times. Its antigen remains unidentified. With the read ending 3 residues before the CDR3 end, the germline J gene is used to fill in that end.

The source is a human donor with common variable immunodeficiency. Sequenced material: peripheral blood mononuclear cells. The chain carries TRBV10-1 and TRBJ2-7, with a tentative D call TRBD1 (6 bases). Here the CDR3 reads CARGAQGTSYEQYF. The DNA read from the CDR3 is TGCGCCAGGGGGGCACAGGGTACGAGCTACGAG.